Listed below are T cell receptor beta chains from one sample, sequenced in a study of T cell changes during pregnancy in multiple sclerosis. This table comes from immunoSEQ multiplex PCR, and its TCRdb copy is limited to in-frame clones, with some not included. This sample has 40,000 to 45,000 clones, with 91% found just once. The sample was CD4+ T cells from peripheral blood mononuclear cells, taken before pregnancy. These receptors all stem from a female donor with multiple sclerosis, enrolled in a pregnancy study. Both conserved end residues are part of each CDR3. The D gene is left open where the match is weak. Size values are once, few and many counts, or a class for expanded clones, and some rows have none.

len,j_gene,v_gene,abundance,d_gene,CDR3nt,CDR3aa
14,TRBJ2-5,TRBV7-9,-,-,TGTGCCAGCAGCTTCAAAGAAGCAGGGTCACTCCAGTACTTC,CASSFKEAGSLQYF
12,TRBJ1-1,TRBV6-5,-,-,TGTGCCAGCAGTTACTCTGCGGATCCAGCTTTCTTT,CASSYSADPAFF
17,TRBJ2-3,TRBV5-4,-,TRBD2,TGTGCCAGCAGCTTGCACCGGACTAGCGGAAGCACAGATACGCAGTATTTT,CASSLHRTSGSTDTQYF
17,TRBJ1-1,TRBV19,-,TRBD1,TGTGCCAGTAGCATCTGGGACAGGGCGGCCATGAACACTGAAGCTTTCTTT,CASSIWDRAAMNTEAFF
15,TRBJ1-5,TRBV6-1,-,TRBD1,TGTGCCAGCAAACTGACAGGGTCTGACAATCAGCCCCAGCATTTT,CASKLTGSDNQPQHF
17,TRBJ2-2,TRBV4-2,-,TRBD2,TGTGCCAGCAGCCAAGATCCCCTAGCGGGGGGACCTCCTCAGCTGTTTTTT,CASSQDPLAGGPPQLFF
17,TRBJ1-1,TRBV21-1,-,-,TGTGCCAGCAGCCGACAATCCCGGGGAGGAATGAACACTGAAGCTTTCTTT,CASSRQSRGGMNTEAFF
17,TRBJ1-1,TRBV7-2,-,TRBD1,TGTGCCAGCAGCCGTAAAACAAACAGGGGAGTAGAAACTGAAGCTTTCTTT,CASSRKTNRGVETEAFF
14,TRBJ1-3,TRBV30,-,-,TGTGCCTGGACCCCCGGGGGGGCTGGAAACACCATATATTTT,CAWTPGGAGNTIYF
17,TRBJ2-1,TRBV18,-,TRBD2,TGTGCCAGCTCATTCTTGTCCAGGACTAGCGGTCACAATGAGCAGTTCTTC,CASSFLSRTSGHNEQFF
16,TRBJ2-3,TRBV2,-,TRBD1,TGTGCCAGCAGCCTTCAGGGGACAGGGGGCACAGATACGCAGTATTTT,CASSLQGTGGTDTQYF
14,TRBJ2-7,TRBV25-1,-,TRBD1,TGTGCCAGCAGTGAATATGGGACCGGGACAGGGCAGTACTTC,CASSEYGTGTGQYF
15,TRBJ1-1,TRBV21-1,-,-,TGTGCCAGCAGCGGAAATCGGGAATTGAGCACTGAAGCTTTCTTT,CASSGNRELSTEAFF
15,TRBJ2-1,TRBV6-6,-,TRBD1,TGTGCCAGCAGTTACGGGGACAGGGGCACCAATGAGCAGTTCTTC,CASSYGDRGTNEQFF
16,TRBJ2-2,TRBV7-3,-,TRBD1,TGTGCCAGCAGCTTAGTCGGGACAGGCCACACCGGGGAGCTGTTTTTT,CASSLVGTGHTGELFF
13,TRBJ1-5,TRBV27,-,TRBD1,TGTGCCAGCAGTGGGACAGGGCATCAGCCCCAGCATTTT,CASSGTGHQPQHF
14,TRBJ1-1,TRBV7-6,-,-,TGTGCCAGCAGCTTAAACAGGGAGGGCACTGAAGCTTTCTTT,CASSLNREGTEAFF
15,TRBJ1-1,TRBV5-1,-,-,TGCGCCAGCAGCTTGGGGGGGGAAGTATACACTGAAGCTTTCTTT,CASSLGGEVYTEAFF
15,TRBJ1-1,TRBV7-9,-,TRBD1,TGTGCCAGCAGCTTAGCCCTACAGGGGAGAACTGAAGCTTTCTTT,CASSLALQGRTEAFF
14,TRBJ2-7,TRBV6-5,-,TRBD1,TGTGCCAGCACGGTGACAGGGAGCTCCTACGAGCAGTACTTC,CASTVTGSSYEQYF
14,TRBJ2-3,TRBV29-1,-,-,TGCAGCGTTGAAGATAGGGCTAGCCCAGATACGCAGTATTTT,CSVEDRASPDTQYF
18,TRBJ2-6,TRBV23-1,-,TRBD1,TGCGCCAGCAGCCCCGGGACAGGCTTTATCTCTGGGGCCAACGTCCTGACTTTC,CASSPGTGFISGANVLTF
13,TRBJ2-5,TRBV6-1,once,-,TGTGCCAGCAGTGAAACGCAGAAAGAGACCCAGTACTTC,CASSETQKETQYF
14,TRBJ1-2,TRBV5-6,-,-,TGTGCCAGCAGCTTGGTAGGGGTTGGTGGTGGCTACACCTTC,CASSLVGVGGGYTF
17,TRBJ2-5,TRBV7-2,-,TRBD2,TGTGCCAGCAGCTTAGGATGGACTAGCGGGTACCAAGAGACCCAGTACTTC,CASSLGWTSGYQETQYF
13,TRBJ2-7,TRBV6-5,-,-,TGTGCCAGCAGTCCGGTAGTTGCCTACGAGCAGTACTTC,CASSPVVAYEQYF
15,TRBJ2-5,TRBV10-2,-,TRBD2,TGCGCCAGCAGTGAGGTGGCGGGGGGTCAAGAGACCCAGTACTTC,CASSEVAGGQETQYF
14,TRBJ1-6,TRBV2,-,-,TGTGCCAGCAGTGAAATCAGGGACACTTCACCCCTCCACTTT,CASSEIRDTSPLHF
15,TRBJ1-6,TRBV7-9,-,-,TGTGCCAGCAGCTTGGGGGTAGGGGGTGATTCACCCCTCCACTTT,CASSLGVGGDSPLHF
15,TRBJ1-6,TRBV7-3,-,-,TGTGCCAGCAGCCCGGGAGGGAACTATAATTCACCCCTCCACTTT,CASSPGGNYNSPLHF
19,TRBJ2-3,TRBV9,-,TRBD1,TGTGCCAGCAGCCCTCAGACCGGGACAGGGGCGCCTGGCACAGATACGCAGTATTTT,CASSPQTGTGAPGTDTQYF